This T cell receptor beta chain originates from a study of graft-versus-host responses after intestinal transplantation. TCRdb's table, derived via immunoSEQ multiplex PCR, lists solely in-frame clones and lacks some. This sample yields over 40,000 clones, of which 95% are seen a single time; about 0.55% belongs to the top ten. This clone was observed a handful of times. Its antigen is not known. This CDR3 comprises 11 residues. The germline V gene has CDR1 DFQATT and CDR2 SNEGSKA (reference sequence). V lost 0 bases, J lost 6 bases, and 5 bases lay in between. This receptor was obtained from a human donor who was the organ donor for an intestinal transplant. J is TRBJ1-2 and V is TRBV20-1; D gene unclear. Sequences were derived from unstimulated CD8+ T cells sorted from spleen or lymph node cells, sampled before transplant. DNA of the CDR3: TGCAGTGCTAGAGAAGGGAATGGCTACACCTTC. Translating gives CSAREGNGYTF.